These 16 T cell receptor beta chains originate from one sample sequenced in a study of T cell repertoires in aging, cancer and after chemotherapy. A mixed TRB-A/B primer pool amplified rearranged TRB by multiplex touch-down PCR. TCRdb re-called the multiplex PCR reads with MiXCR, one entry per CDR3 protein. The data hold under 3,000 distinct CDR3 sequences, with roughly 22% observed a single time. The template was genomic DNA from peripheral blood, not RNA. The sequenced material came from blood. The receptors come from a human donor with a solid tumor.

For the CDR3, the DNA is TGTGCCGGCGGGGCTTTATGGACTAGAAACAATGAGCAGTTCTTC. Encoded protein: CAGGALWTRNNEQFF. The V call is TRBV7-9, the J call TRBJ2-1; 7 nucleotides line up with TRBD2. From germline, CDR1 is SEHNR and CDR2 FQNEAQ (reference sequence). The CDR3 loop spans 15 amino acids. V was clipped by 11 bases and J by 5 bases; unmatched bases: 15. The full variable domain, its missing parts supplied by reference TRBV7-9 and TRBJ2-1, is DTGVSQNPRHKITKRGQNVTFRCDPISEHNRLYWYRQTLGQGPEFLTYFQNEAQLEKSRLLSDRFSAERPKGSFSTLEIQRTEQGDSAMYLCAGGALWTRNNEQFFGPGTRLTVL.

By sample fraction, this clonotype is medium-sized. This chain links TRBV20-1 with TRBJ2-3; TRBD2 is a possible D gene (7 bases). Trimming took off 7 bases at V and 14 bases at J, with 13 bases between the two ends. Germline V CDR1 and CDR2: DFQATT, SNEGSKA (reference sequence). The CDR3 runs 9 residues. CDR3 sequence reads: CSVGGAVYF. CDR3 DNA sequence: TGCAGTGTGGGGGGGGCGGTGTATTTT.

The chain has TRBV21-1 and TRBJ1-5; no DNA check was done on the table's D call, TRBD1. TRBV21-1 is reported as a pseudogene. The CDR3 runs to 16 residues. The CDR3 sequence: CASSKMTEFSNQPQHF. CDR3 bases: TGTGCCAGCAGCAAAATGACAGAATTTAGCAATCAGCCCCAGCATTTT.

A few counts support this clonotype. The chain joins TRBV20-1 to TRBJ2-3; either TRBD1 or TRBD2 may fit D (5 bases each). With 3 bases removed from V and 2 bases from J, the gap between germline ends came to 15 bases. The CDR3 has 15 residues. Germline CDR1 is DFQATT and CDR2 is SNEGSKA (reference sequence). The CDR3 is CSARKSGRVTDTQYF. CDR3 bases: TGCAGTGCTAGGAAATCGGGACGGGTCACAGATACGCAGTATTTT.

This clonotype has more than one count but fewer than ten. The gene calls are TRBV6-1 and TRBJ1-1, with D unclear. Germline V gene lookup returns CDR1 MNHNS and CDR2 SASEGT. V was shortened by 3 bases and J by 6 bases, with 11 bases between the two germline ends. The CDR3 contains 13 residues. The CDR3 DNA reads as TGTGCCAGCAGTGATATGGCAGTATCTGAAGCTTTCTTT. It specifies CASSDMAVSEAFF.

This clonotype was seen a handful of times. The CDR3 DNA is TGCGCCAGCAGCTTAGCAGGATTGGACGAGCAGTACTTC. Translated: CASSLAGLDEQYF. The chain is built from TRBV5-1 and TRBJ2-7; no firm D call. The CDR3 extends over 13 amino acids. Between the trimmed V and J ends, which lost 2 bases and 5 bases, there was a span of 11 bases. Germline V CDR1 and CDR2: SGHRS, YFSETQ. Variable domain in full (rest from reference TRBV5-1 and TRBJ2-7): KAGVTQTPRYLIKTRGQQVTLSCSPISGHRSVSWYQQTPGQGLQFLFEYFSETQRNKGNFPGRFSGRQFSNSRSEMNVSTLELGDSALYLCASSLAGLDEQYFGPGTRLTVT.

This clonotype is judged large. V gene TRBV6-6 combines with J gene TRBJ1-6; no firm D call. V was clipped by 3 bases and J by 9 bases, with 6 bases between them. The length of the CDR3 is 12 residues. In germline, CDR1 is MNHNY, CDR2 SVGAGI (reference sequence). In DNA form, the CDR3 reads TGTGCCAGCAGTTATGAGCGTTCACCCCTCCACTTT. Protein product: CASSYERSPLHF.

In regard to this clonotype: This may be a read error, as it is one base from a much larger clone. V and J are TRBV5-3 and TRBJ2-3; D may be TRBD2 (6 bases). TRBV5-3 is labeled an ORF, and its function is uncertain. The V end was cut by 0 bases, the J end by 15 bases, with 11 bases between. The CDR3 contains 11 residues. The CDR3 DNA follows: TGTGCCAGAAGCTTGGACGGGGGTATTTATTTT. Translating gives CARSLDGGIYF.

A word on this clonotype: Given the absence of the conserved phenylalanine or tryptophan at the CDR3 end, a read error is likely. The limits of the CDR3 on the DNA are not certain, so only TCRdb's listed CDR3 is given. This sequence joins TRBV10-1 and TRBJ2-1; TRBD2 is the table's D call, not checked against the DNA. The CDR3 comprises 12 residues, both ends counted. The germline CDR1 and CDR2 sequences are WNHNN and SYGVQD (reference sequence). This CDR3 is CASSPGGASGGL.

This clonotype was found a few times. The chain has TRBV7-3 and TRBJ1-3; no clear D gene. CDR1 is SGHTA, CDR2 FQGTGA, per germline. The length of the CDR3 is 14 residues. V gave up 6 bases and J gave up 0 bases, with 9 bases separating them. CDR3 nucleotides: TGTGCCAGCAGGGACCCTAGCTCTGGAAACACCATATATTTT. Its translation: CASRDPSSGNTIYF.

Comment on this clonotype: A much larger clone lies a single base off, so this may be a read error. The chain employs TRBV5-4 and TRBJ2-1, with D possibly called TRBD1 or TRBD2 (5 bases each). The CDR3 is made up of 13 amino acids. The germline V gene encodes CDR1 SGHNT and CDR2 YYREEE (reference sequence). CDR3 DNA sequence: TGTGCCAGCAGCTTGGGAGGGGCCGATGAGCAGTCCTTC. This codes for CASSLGGADEQSF. Using reference TRBV5-4 and TRBJ2-1 for the parts outside the CDR3, the full variable domain is ETGVTQSPTHLIKTRGQQVTLRCSSQSGHNTVSWYQQALGQGPQFIFQYYREEENGRGNFPPRFSGLQFPNYSSELNVNALELDDSALYLCASSLGGADEQSFGPGTRLTVL.

In this sample, this clonotype is large. The gene calls are TRBV19 and TRBJ2-3; no clear D. This CDR3 is built from 13 residues. The germline gives CDR1 LNHDA, CDR2 SQIVND (reference sequence). V was shortened by 3 bases and J by 8 bases, with 12 bases between the two germline ends. CDR3 protein: CASSISTVGTQYF. The CDR3 DNA sequence: TGTGCCAGTAGTATCTCGACCGTGGGTACGCAGTATTTT.

Turning to this clonotype: One junction end disagrees with the germline gene, perhaps due to a read error. The rearrangement uses TRBV7-6 and TRBJ1-6; D is unclear. CDR1 SGHVS and CDR2 FNYEAQ come from the germline V gene. This CDR3 region has 14 residues. Here the CDR3 reads CASSPGLGHSRLHF. The CDR3 DNA sequence: TGTGCCAGCAGTCCAGGACTTGGGCATTCACGCCTCCACTTT.

This chain connects TRBV2 to TRBJ2-7; D is perhaps TRBD1 (5 bases). This CDR3 is built from 15 residues. CDR1 and CDR2 from the germline V gene are SNHLY and FYNNEI. V was trimmed by 0 bases and J by 2 bases, leaving 11 bases between them. Here the CDR3 reads CASSEAPVTAYEQYF. Here the CDR3 DNA reads TGTGCCAGCAGTGAAGCCCCCGTGACAGCCTACGAGCAGTACTTC.

The chain joins TRBV7-9 to TRBJ1-1; a weak D match, TRBD1 (5 bases). The V end lost 5 bases, the J end lost 4 bases, and 14 bases lay between the germline ends. This CDR3 is built from 14 residues. Germline CDR1 is SEHNR and CDR2 is FQNEAQ (reference sequence). CDR3 nucleotide sequence: TGTGCCAGCAGCCCTGTCCAGGGAAGCACTGAAGCTTTCTTT. As protein: CASSPVQGSTEAFF.

This chain connects TRBV28 to TRBJ1-3; D not certain. This CDR3 contains 15 residues. Germline CDR1 and CDR2: MDHEN and SYDVKM. Trimming cost V 5 bases and J 2 bases, with 13 bases left between them. The CDR3 nucleotides are TGTGCCAGCAGTCTAGATAGGGAGGCTGGAAACACCATATATTTT. It yields the protein CASSLDREAGNTIYF.